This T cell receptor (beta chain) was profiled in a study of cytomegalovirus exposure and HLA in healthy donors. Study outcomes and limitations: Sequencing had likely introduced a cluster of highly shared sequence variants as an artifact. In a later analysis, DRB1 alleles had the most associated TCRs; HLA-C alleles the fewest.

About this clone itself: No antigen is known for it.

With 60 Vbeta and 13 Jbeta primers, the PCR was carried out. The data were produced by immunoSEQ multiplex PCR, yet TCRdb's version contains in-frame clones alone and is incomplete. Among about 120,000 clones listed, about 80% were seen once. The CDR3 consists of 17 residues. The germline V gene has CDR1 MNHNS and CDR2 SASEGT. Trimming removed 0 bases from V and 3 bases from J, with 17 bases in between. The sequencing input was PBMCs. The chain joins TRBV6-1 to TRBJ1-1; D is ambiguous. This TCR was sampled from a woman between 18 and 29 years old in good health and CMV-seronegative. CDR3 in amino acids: CASSEAVWAPWDTEAFF. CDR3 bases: TGTGCCAGCAGTGAAGCGGTATGGGCCCCTTGGGACACTGAAGCTTTCTTT.